This T cell receptor (beta chain) was recorded in a study of blood T cell repertoires in COVID-19. Turning to the study itself: Acute and convalescent COVID-19 specimens originated in the United States, Italy and Spain. PBMCs, B-cell-depleted T cells, or T cells provided the cDNA or gDNA that made up the material.

In the source study's methods: The assay estimated nucleated cells by amplifying reference gene primers. Sequenced by immunoSEQ multiplex PCR; TCRdb stores in-frame clones only, minus some. V and J calls and clone size are given by that table; D and trimming were obtained from the DNA. This sample has 120,000 or so clones, with approximately 85% found just once. This sequence originates from a human donor in a cohort sampled during active COVID-19. The material sequenced was peripheral blood.

The CDR3 sequence is CASSLLADRTQYF. In DNA, the CDR3 is TGTGCCAGCAGCTTACTAGCGGACCGGACCCAGTACTTC. The chain employs TRBV13 and TRBJ2-5, with TRBD2 matching over 7 bases. Germline loops: CDR1 PRHDT, CDR2 FYEKMQ (reference sequence). J was trimmed by 7 bases and V by 2 bases; bases with no gene match: 4. The CDR3 consists of 13 residues.